The rows below give T cell receptor beta chains drawn from one sample of a study of T cells in Graves' hyperthyroidism and ophthalmopathy. Each CDR3 protein is one row after TCRdb ran MiXCR on the multiplex PCR reads. The data hold over 700,000 distinct CDR3 sequences, with around 39% observed a single time. Sequencing used blood. These receptors originate from a man aged 18 to 29 with Graves' hyperthyroidism. CDR3s include the opening cysteine and the closing phenylalanine or tryptophan. The D gene is left open where the match is weak. Clone size is shown for a subset of rows, as once, few, many or a class of expanded clone.

J gene,clone size,D gene,V gene,CDR3 protein,CDR3 DNA
TRBJ1-4,many,TRBD1,TRBV20-1,CSASIGTGNEKLFF,TGCAGTGCTAGTATTGGGACAGGAAATGAAAAACTGTTTTTT
TRBJ2-7,many,TRBD2,TRBV29-1,CSVTPAGGATYEQYF,TGCAGCGTTACCCCTGCGGGGGGCGCAACCTACGAGCAGTACTTC
TRBJ1-4,once,TRBD1,TRBV25-1,CASSPRPGRGPTNEKLFF,TGTGCCAGCAGTCCCCGGCCGGGAAGGGGGCCAACTAATGAAAAACTGTTTTTT
TRBJ2-5,few,-,TRBV5-1,CASSAAVGETQYF,TGCGCCAGCAGCGCAGCGGTGGGAGAGACCCAGTACTTC
TRBJ2-7,-,TRBD1,TRBV13,CASSGTGRAEQYF,TGTGCCAGCAGTGGGACAGGGCGTGCCGAGCAGTACTTC
TRBJ1-6,-,-,TRBV2,CASSEETVSNQPLHF,TGTGCCAGCAGTGAAGAGACAGTTAGCAATCAGCCCCTCCACTTT
TRBJ2-5,many,-,TRBV7-2,CASSNGLRETQYF,TGTGCCAGCAGCAACGGACTGCGAGAGACCCAGTACTTC
TRBJ1-2,many,-,TRBV19,CASNMELSYTF,TGTGCCAGTAATATGGAGTTGAGCTACACCTTC
TRBJ2-7,many,-,TRBV5-1,CASGTEGEQYF,TGCGCCAGCGGCACGGAGGGAGAGCAGTACTTC
TRBJ2-5,-,-,TRBV5-6,CASSPEQGFQETQYF,TGTGCCAGCAGCCCCGAACAGGGATTCCAAGAGACCCAGTACTTC
TRBJ1-6,many,-,TRBV10-3,CATEGQAGSPLHF,TGTGCCACCGAAGGACAAGCCGGCTCACCCCTCCACTTT
TRBJ2-5,many,-,TRBV2,CASSEAARGGQETQYF,TGTGCCAGCAGTGAAGCGGCCCGGGGAGGACAAGAGACCCAGTACTTC
TRBJ1-1,-,-,TRBV6-5,CASSQPGGSAFF,TGTGCCAGCAGCCAACCAGGCGGATCGGCTTTCTTT
TRBJ1-2,-,-,TRBV15,CATSRDLYGYTF,TGTGCCACCAGCAGAGACCTCTATGGCTACACCTTC
TRBJ1-1,many,-,TRBV2,CASSGSPGTEAFF,TGTGCCAGCAGTGGGAGTCCGGGCACTGAAGCTTTCTTT
TRBJ1-5,-,-,TRBV6-1,CASSDPASRNQPQHF,TGTGCCAGCAGTGACCCCGCCTCCCGCAATCAGCCCCAGCATTTT
TRBJ2-5,few,TRBD1,TRBV5-4,CASSSTGTGGRETQYF,TGTGCCAGCAGTTCTACCGGGACAGGGGGCCGAGAGACCCAGTACTTC
TRBJ1-2,few,-,TRBV11-2,CASSSFRDTNYGYTF,TGTGCCAGCAGCTCATTCCGGGACACTAACTATGGCTACACCTTC
TRBJ1-5,-,TRBD1,TRBV29-1,CSLGTGVDQPQHF,TGCAGCCTCGGGACAGGGGTCGATCAGCCACAGCATTTT
TRBJ1-6,-,-,TRBV7-2,CASRRGGNPPLHF,TGTGCCAGCAGGCGAGGCGGGAATCCACCCCTCCACTTT